A single T cell receptor beta chain is shown here with its context. Per the authors' pipeline: Quantification of nucleated cells was approximated via reference gene primer amplification. Data came from immunoSEQ multiplex PCR; TCRdb stores just in-frame clones and leaves some out. D and trimming were read from the DNA, whereas the V and J calls and clone size are those reported in that table. The sample carries fewer than 200,000 clones, around 84% recorded once. Enrollees, about 18 to 100 years old, lived in about two dozen US areas. This sample is part of a study of blood T cell repertoires in COVID-19. Overall study context: The United States, Italy and Spain were the sources of the acute and convalescent COVID-19 samples.

This CDR3 is 12 amino acids long. The germline V and J ends were trimmed by 3 bases and 4 bases, with 8 bases remaining between them. CDR1 and CDR2 from the germline V gene are GTSNPN and SVGIG (reference sequence). Specimen: PBMCs or T cells enriched from blood (not recorded which). The chain links TRBV30 to TRBJ2-3; no clear D gene. This TCR derives from a woman between 25 and 40 years old who had been exposed to COVID-19. Here the CDR3 reads CAWSVKPDTQYF. The CDR3 DNA is TGTGCCTGGAGCGTTAAGCCAGATACGCAGTATTTT.